This T cell receptor beta chain comes out of a study of human thymus T cells. Regarding the study as a whole: Related research described strongly overlapping thymic repertoires in unrelated people. Blood and thymic repertoires both appeared biased in V and J gene usage.

Produced via immunoSEQ multiplex PCR; TCRdb's table is partial and in-frame only. The repertoire holds about 130,000 clones, around 94% seen once, with around 0.025% in the top ten. Resections obtained during corrective heart surgery supplied the thymus tissue. Donors were healthy Finnish infants having corrective surgery for congenital heart defects. Comments on this clone: Its antigen is undetermined.

There are 16 residues in the CDR3. Deletions cut 6 bases from V and 4 bases from J, with 19 bases between. Germline V lookup: CDR1 MDHEN, CDR2 SYDVKM. The source material was thymus tissue. The chain uses TRBV28 and TRBJ2-1, with a weak D call TRBD2 (6 bases). This clonotype was sampled from a boy younger than two with a congenital heart defect but otherwise immunologically healthy. In nucleotides, the CDR3 is TGTGCCAGCAGGCTCGGCCTAGCGTCCCATTACAATGAGCAGTTCTTC. Translating gives CASRLGLASHYNEQFF.